Reported below is one T cell receptor beta chain. Its cognate antigen is unknown. The source of the sample is a study of cytomegalovirus exposure and HLA in healthy donors. Primers for the PCR totalled 60 Vbeta and 13 Jbeta. The assay was immunoSEQ multiplex PCR, and TCRdb's table has in-frame clones only and misses some. The listing records 40,000 or so clones. V was trimmed by 0 bases and J by 5 bases, leaving 14 bases between them. Germline CDR1 and CDR2: SGHDT and YYEEEE. The CDR3 spans 16 residues. Regarding the study as a whole: Analysis performed later found 16,951 TCR beta sequences associated with HLA alleles at 0.05 false discovery rate. Trimming of TCR beta V- and J-genes showed a link, identified in a later analysis, to a missense DCLRE1C variant. The analysis excluded some indistinguishable V segments, including TRBV6-2 and TRBV6-3.

Sample: PBMCs. The J gene is TRBJ2-2, the V gene TRBV5-6, with D maybe TRBD1 (5 bases). This clonotype was sampled from a woman aged 25 to 39 in good health and CMV-seropositive. CDR3: CASSLAVGAGTGELFF. The CDR3 nucleotides read TGTGCCAGCAGCTTGGCCGTAGGGGCTGGTACCGGGGAGCTGTTTTTT.